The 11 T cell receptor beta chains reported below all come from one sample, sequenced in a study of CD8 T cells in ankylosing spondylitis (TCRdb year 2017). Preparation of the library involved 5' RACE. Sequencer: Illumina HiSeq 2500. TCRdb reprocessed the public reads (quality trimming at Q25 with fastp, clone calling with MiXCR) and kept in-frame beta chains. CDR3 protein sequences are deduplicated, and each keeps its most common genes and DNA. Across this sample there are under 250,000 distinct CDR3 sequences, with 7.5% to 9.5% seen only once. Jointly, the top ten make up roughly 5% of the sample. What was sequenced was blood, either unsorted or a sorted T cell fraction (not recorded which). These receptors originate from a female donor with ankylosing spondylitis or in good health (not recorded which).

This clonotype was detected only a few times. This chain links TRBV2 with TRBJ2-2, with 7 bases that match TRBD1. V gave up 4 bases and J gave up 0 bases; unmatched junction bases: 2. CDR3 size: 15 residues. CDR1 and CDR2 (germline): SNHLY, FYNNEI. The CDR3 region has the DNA TGTGCCAGCAGTGCCCAGGGGGCGAACACCGGGGAGCTGTTTTTT. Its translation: CASSAQGANTGELFF.

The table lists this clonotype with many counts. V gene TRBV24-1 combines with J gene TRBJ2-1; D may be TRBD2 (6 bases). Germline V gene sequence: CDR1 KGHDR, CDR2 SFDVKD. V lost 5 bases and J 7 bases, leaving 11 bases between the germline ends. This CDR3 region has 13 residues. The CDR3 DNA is TGTGCCACCAGTGCCCCGGGGAGGAATGAGCAGTTCTTC. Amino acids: CATSAPGRNEQFF.

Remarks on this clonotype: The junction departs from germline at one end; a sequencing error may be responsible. CDR3 sequence (DNA): TGTGCCAGCAGTGCTGGAGACACTGAAACTTTCTTT. The encoded protein is CASSAGDTETFF. The chain uses TRBV12-3 or TRBV12-4 and TRBJ1-1; D ambiguous. The CDR3 contains 12 residues.

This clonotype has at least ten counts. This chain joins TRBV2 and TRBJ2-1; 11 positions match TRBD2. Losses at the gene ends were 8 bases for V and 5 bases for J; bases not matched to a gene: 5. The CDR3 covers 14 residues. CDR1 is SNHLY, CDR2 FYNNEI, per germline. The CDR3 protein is CASLGTSGDNEQFF. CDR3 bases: TGTGCCAGCCTTGGGACTAGCGGCGACAATGAGCAGTTCTTC.

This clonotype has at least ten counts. CDR3 protein: CSARPGGAGTGELFF. The CDR3 DNA reads TGCAGTGCTCGGCCCGGCGGAGCGGGCACCGGGGAGCTGTTTTTT. The rearrangement links TRBV20-1 to TRBJ2-2, with D possibly matching TRBD2 (6 bases). The CDR3 is 15 amino acids. Per the germline V gene, CDR1 is DFQATT and CDR2 is SNEGSKA (reference sequence). The V and J ends lost 5 bases and 4 bases respectively, with 17 bases between them.

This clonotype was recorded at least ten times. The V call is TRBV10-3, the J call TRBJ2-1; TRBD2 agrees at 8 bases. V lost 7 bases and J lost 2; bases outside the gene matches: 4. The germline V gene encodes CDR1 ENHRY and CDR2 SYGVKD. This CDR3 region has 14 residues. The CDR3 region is CAITGGGAYNEQFF. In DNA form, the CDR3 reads TGTGCCATCACCGGGGGGGGAGCCTACAATGAGCAGTTCTTC.

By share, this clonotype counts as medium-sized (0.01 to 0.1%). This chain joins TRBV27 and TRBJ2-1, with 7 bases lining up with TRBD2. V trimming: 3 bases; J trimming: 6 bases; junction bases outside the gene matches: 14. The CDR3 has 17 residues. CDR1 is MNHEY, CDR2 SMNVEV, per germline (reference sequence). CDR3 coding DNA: TGTGCCAGCAGTTTTCCTTCCAGCGGGGAGCGCGTCAATGAGCAGTTCTTC. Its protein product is CASSFPSSGERVNEQFF.

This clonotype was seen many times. The CDR3 reads CASSLRTGAILDSNQPQHF. The CDR3 nucleotides are TGTGCCAGCAGTCTCCGGACAGGGGCCATCCTTGATAGCAATCAGCCCCAGCATTTT. The chain recombines TRBV28 with TRBJ1-5, with TRBD1 matching over 9 bases. Germline lookup yields CDR1 MDHEN and CDR2 SYDVKM. Trimming took 5 bases from V and 0 from J; bases not matched to a gene: 14. There are 19 residues in the CDR3.

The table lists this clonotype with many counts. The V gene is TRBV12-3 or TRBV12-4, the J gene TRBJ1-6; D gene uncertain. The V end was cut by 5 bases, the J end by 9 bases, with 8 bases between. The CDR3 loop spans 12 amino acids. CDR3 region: CASSPASSPLHF. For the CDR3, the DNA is TGTGCCAGCAGTCCGGCGAGTTCACCCCTCCACTTT.

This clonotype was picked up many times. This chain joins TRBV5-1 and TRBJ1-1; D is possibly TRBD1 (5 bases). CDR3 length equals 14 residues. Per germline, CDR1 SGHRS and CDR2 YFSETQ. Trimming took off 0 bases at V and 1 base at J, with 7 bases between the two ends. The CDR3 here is CASSLAGTNTEAFF. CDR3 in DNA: TGCGCCAGCAGCTTGGCCGGGACGAACACTGAAGCTTTCTTT.

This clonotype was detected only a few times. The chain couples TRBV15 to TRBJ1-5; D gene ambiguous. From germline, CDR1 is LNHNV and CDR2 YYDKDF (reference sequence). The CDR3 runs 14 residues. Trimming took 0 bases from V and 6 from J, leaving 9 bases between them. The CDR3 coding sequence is TGTGCCACCAGCAGAGATATCTATGGTCAGCCCCAGCATTTT. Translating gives CATSRDIYGQPQHF.